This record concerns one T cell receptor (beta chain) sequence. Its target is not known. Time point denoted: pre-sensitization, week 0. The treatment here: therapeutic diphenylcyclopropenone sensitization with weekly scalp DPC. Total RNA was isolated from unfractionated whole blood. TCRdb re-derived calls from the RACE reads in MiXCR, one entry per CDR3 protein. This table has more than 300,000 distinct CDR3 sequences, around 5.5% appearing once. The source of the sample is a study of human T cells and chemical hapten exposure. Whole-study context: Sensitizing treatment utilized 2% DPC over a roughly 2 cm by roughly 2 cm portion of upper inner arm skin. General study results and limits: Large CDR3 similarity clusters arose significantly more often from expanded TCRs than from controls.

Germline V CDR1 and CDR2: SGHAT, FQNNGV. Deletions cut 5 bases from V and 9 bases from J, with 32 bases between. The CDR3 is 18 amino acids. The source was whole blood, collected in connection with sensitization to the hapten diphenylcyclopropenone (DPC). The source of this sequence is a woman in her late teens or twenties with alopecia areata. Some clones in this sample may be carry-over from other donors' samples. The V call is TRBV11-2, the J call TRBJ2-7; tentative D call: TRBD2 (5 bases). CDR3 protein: CASSPLFGKTSRAGGQYF. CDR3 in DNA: TGTGCCAGCAGCCCCTTGTTCGGGAAGACATCTCGGGCCGGTGGGCAGTACTTC. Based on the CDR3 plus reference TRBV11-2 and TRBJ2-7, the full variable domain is EAGVAQSPRYKIIEKRQSVAFWCNPISGHATLYWYQQILGQGPKLLIQFQNNGVVDDSQLPKDRFSAERLKGVDSTLKIQPAKLEDSAVYLCASSPLFGKTSRAGGQYFGPGTRLTVT.